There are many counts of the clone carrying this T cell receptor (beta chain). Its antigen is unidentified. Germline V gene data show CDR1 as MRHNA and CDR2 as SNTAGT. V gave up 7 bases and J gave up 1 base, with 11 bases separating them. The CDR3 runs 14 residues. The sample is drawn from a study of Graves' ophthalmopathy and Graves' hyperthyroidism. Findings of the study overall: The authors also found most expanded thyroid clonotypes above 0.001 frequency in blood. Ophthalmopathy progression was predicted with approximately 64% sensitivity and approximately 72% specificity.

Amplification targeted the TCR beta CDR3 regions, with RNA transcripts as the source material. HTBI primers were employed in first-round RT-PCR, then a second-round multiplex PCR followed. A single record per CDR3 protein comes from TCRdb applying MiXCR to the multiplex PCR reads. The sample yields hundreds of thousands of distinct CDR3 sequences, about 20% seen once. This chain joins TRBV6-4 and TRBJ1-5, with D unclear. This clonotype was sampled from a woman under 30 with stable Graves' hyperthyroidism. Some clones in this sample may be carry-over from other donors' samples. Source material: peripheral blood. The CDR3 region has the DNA TGTGCCAGCAACTGCAGACCGAGCAATCAGCCCCAGCATTTT. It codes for CASNCRPSNQPQHF.